Given below is one TCR beta chain in context. The antigen remains unidentified. It was cDNA, reverse transcribed from extracted RNA, that served as the sequencing template. Sequenced by immunoSEQ multiplex PCR; TCRdb stores in-frame clones only, minus some. The table shows 95,000 to 120,000 clones, with 55% to 70% occurring only once. The entry originates in a study of CD8+ T cells in alopecia areata. Whole-study findings and limits: When scalp samples are sequenced, resident alphabeta T cells of normal skin are also captured.

Specimens obtained from alopecia areata patients comprised lesional scalp punch biopsies and peripheral blood. Looked up from germline, CDR1 is SGHRS and CDR2 is YFSETQ. The CDR3 has 18 amino acids. The germline V and J ends were trimmed by 0 bases and 6 bases, with 25 bases remaining between them. The receptor's source is a human donor with alopecia areata. The sequencing sample was made of NKG2D-low CD8+ T cells sorted from blood. The chain is built from TRBV5-1 and TRBJ2-7, with D possibly TRBD1 on 6 matching bases. CDR3 DNA sequence: TGCGCCAGCAGCTTGGCCTCAGGGGCCGAACGGTGGATACGCGAGCAGTACTTC. As protein: CASSLASGAERWIREQYF.